This is a list of T cell receptor beta chains from one sample in a study of vaccination and CD4 T cells after COVID-19. TCRdb re-called the PCR reads through MiXCR, storing one row per CDR3 protein. The data show approximately 30,000 distinct CDR3 sequences, under 60% seen once. Sequenced material: CD4+ T cells from blood, taken about 7 months after SARS-CoV-2 vaccination. The receptor source for this set is a human donor who had recovered from COVID-19. The CDR3 runs from the conserved cysteine through the conserved F or W. The D gene is left open where the match is weak. Clone size is given for some rows only: seen once, a few or many times, or a class if the clone is expanded.

v_gene	j_gene	d_gene	abundance	CDR3aa	CDR3nt
TRBV20-1	TRBJ2-3	TRBD2	few	CSASGTSFSSTDTQYF	TGCAGTGCTAGCGGGACTAGCTTTTCTAGCACAGATACGCAGTATTTT
TRBV7-2	TRBJ2-1	TRBD2	NA	CASSLVPSGNYNEQFF	TGTGCCAGCAGCTTAGTCCCTAGCGGGAACTACAATGAGCAGTTCTTC
TRBV28	TRBJ2-5	NA	NA	CASSLTSLPQETQYF	TGTGCCAGCAGTTTAACCTCTTTGCCTCAAGAGACCCAGTACTTC
TRBV6-1	TRBJ1-6	NA	few	CASSERWGVQVSPLHF	TGTGCCAGCAGTGAACGGTGGGGCGTCCAGGTTTCACCCCTCCACTTT
TRBV19	TRBJ2-2	NA	NA	CASSIDEGAGELFF	TGTGCCAGTAGTATAGATGAAGGAGCCGGGGAGCTGTTTTTT
TRBV7-2	TRBJ2-7	TRBD2	NA	CASSEGGTSGSGSYEQYF	TGTGCCAGCAGCGAAGGCGGGACTAGCGGGAGTGGATCCTACGAGCAGTACTTC
TRBV20-1	TRBJ2-3	NA	few	CSARDPASDTQYF	TGCAGTGCTAGAGATCCAGCGTCGGATACGCAGTATTTT
TRBV7-3	TRBJ1-1	NA	few	CASSFAANTEAFF	TGTGCCAGCAGCTTTGCCGCGAACACTGAAGCTTTCTTT
TRBV21-1	TRBJ2-1	NA	few	CASTLGVAESSYNEQFF	TGTGCCAGCACCTTAGGGGTGGCGGAGAGCTCCTACAATGAGCAGTTCTTC
TRBV6-1	TRBJ1-6	TRBD1	NA	CASSRDRDSPLHF	TGTGCCAGCAGTCGGGACAGGGACTCACCCCTCCACTTT
TRBV2	TRBJ2-5	TRBD1	NA	CASSRQGVGETQYF	TGTGCCAGCAGTAGACAGGGGGTCGGGGAGACCCAGTACTTC
TRBV6-1	TRBJ1-5	TRBD1	few	CASSAAGGSNQPQHF	TGTGCCAGCAGTGCAGCAGGGGGGTCCAATCAGCCCCAGCATTTT
TRBV6-1	TRBJ2-1	NA	once	CASSPGLNPRGEQFF	TGTGCCAGCAGCCCCGGGTTAAACCCCCGTGGTGAGCAGTTCTTC